The entry below gives a single TCR beta chain sequence along with its context. The data were taken from a study of blood T cell repertoires in COVID-19. Study in general: From T cells, B-cell-depleted T cells, or PBMCs came the material, which was cDNA or gDNA.

This study enrolled people aged 18 to 89 from under 25 US geographic areas. Recovery among Cohort 3 donors was established by two negative PCRs, clearance, or symptom resolution. V lost 2 bases, J lost 4 bases, and 11 bases lay in between. Germline loops: CDR1 GTSNPN, CDR2 SVGIG (reference sequence). The length of the CDR3 is 13 residues. In the original analysis: Estimated nucleated cell counts came from reference gene primer amplification. Clones were read by immunoSEQ multiplex PCR, and TCRdb kept only the in-frame ones, dropping some. D and trimming were read from the DNA, whereas the V and J calls and clone size are those reported in that table. The repertoire holds under 250,000 clones, about nine tenths seen once, with more than 1.5% in the top ten.

Material: PBMCs or T cells enriched from blood (not recorded which). The clonotype was recovered from a middle-aged man who had recovered from COVID-19. The chain joins TRBV30 to TRBJ1-2; no definite D call. CDR3 sequence: CAWSTNGFYGYTF. For the CDR3, the DNA is TGTGCCTGGAGTACTAACGGCTTCTATGGCTACACCTTC.